This T cell receptor beta chain was profiled in a study of blood T cells in healthy people across ages. The germline V and J ends were trimmed by 1 base and 6 bases, with 14 bases remaining between them. The CDR3 length is 15 residues. CDR1 and CDR2 (germline): LGHNA, YNFKEQ. The second PCR ran about 6 to 12 cycles with a sample-barcoded 5' primer and J-beta primers. TCRdb re-derived calls from the 5' RACE reads in MiXCR, one entry per CDR3 protein. The sample lists more than 700,000 distinct CDR3 sequences, about 46% occurring once. The sequence derives from a man older than 75 in good health. The gene calls are TRBV4-2 and TRBJ2-3, with D hard to call. The sample taken for sequencing was blood. The CDR3 DNA is TGTGCCAGCAGCCAAGCCCTAAGAGATCCGGATACGCAGTATTTT. Its translation is CASSQALRDPDTQYF.